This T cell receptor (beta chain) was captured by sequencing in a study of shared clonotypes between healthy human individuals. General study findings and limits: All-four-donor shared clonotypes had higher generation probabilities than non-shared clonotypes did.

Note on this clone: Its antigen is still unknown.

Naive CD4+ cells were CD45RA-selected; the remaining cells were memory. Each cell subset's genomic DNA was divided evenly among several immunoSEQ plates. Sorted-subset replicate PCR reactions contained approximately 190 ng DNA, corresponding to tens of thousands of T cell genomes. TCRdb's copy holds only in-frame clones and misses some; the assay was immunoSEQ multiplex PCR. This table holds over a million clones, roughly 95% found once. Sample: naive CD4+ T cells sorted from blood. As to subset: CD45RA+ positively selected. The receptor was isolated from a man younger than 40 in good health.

In DNA, the CDR3 is TGTGCCAGCAGCCAAGCCCCCAGACCCTACAATGAGCAGTTCTTC. It translates to CASSQAPRPYNEQFF. The chain carries TRBV14 and TRBJ2-1; the D is unclear. The CDR3 runs to 15 residues. The ends were cut back, 1 base at V and 2 bases at J, with 9 bases in the middle. Per the germline V gene, CDR1 is SGHDN and CDR2 is FVKESK.